This paragraph covers one T cell receptor beta chain sequence. The germline gives CDR1 SGHVS, CDR2 FQNEAQ. CDR3 length: 15 amino acids. With 4 bases removed from V and 8 bases from J, the gap between germline ends came to 18 bases. Generated by immunoSEQ multiplex PCR, the TCRdb table keeps only in-frame clones and is missing some. The data hold 41,000 or so clones, with roughly 69% observed a single time. Time point denoted: cycle 4 day 1 (C4D1), after 6 weeks of nivolumab. In every patient, relapse followed autologous stem cell transplantation, while exposure to brentuximab vedotin differed. The data were obtained in a study of PD-1 blockade in classical Hodgkin lymphoma.

The specimen comprised peripheral blood mononuclear cells (PBMCs), sampled before the fourth cycle of nivolumab. The genes are TRBV7-8 and TRBJ1-5; perhaps TRBD1 as D (6 bases). This receptor was obtained from a human donor with classical Hodgkin lymphoma. The chain's CDR3 is CASSSYRGGREPQHF. Written as DNA, the CDR3 is TGTGCCAGCAGCTCCTACCGGGGGGGCCGAGAGCCCCAGCATTTT. The complete variable domain, with remaining parts taken from reference TRBV7-8 and TRBJ1-5, reads GAGVSQSPRYKVAKRGQDVALRCDPISGHVSLFWYQQALGQGPEFLTYFQNEAQLDKSGLPSDRFFAERPEGSVSTLKIQRTQQEDSAVYLCASSSYRGGREPQHFGDGTRLSIL.